These 5 T cell receptor beta chains originate from one sample sequenced in a study of blood T cell repertoires in COVID-19. Clones were sequenced by immunoSEQ multiplex PCR, and TCRdb holds only the in-frame ones, with some missing. This table has 170,000 or so clones, 65% to 90% appearing once. Sequenced: peripheral blood. The source of these receptors is a man in his forties or fifties with active or convalescent COVID-19.

The chain carries TRBV19 and TRBJ1-5, with unresolved D. The CDR3 is 16 residues long. CDR1 is LNHDA, CDR2 SQIVND, per germline (reference sequence). V shed 5 bases and J shed 5 bases, with 19 bases lying between them. The CDR3 sequence is CASSVLGPSVYQPQHF. The CDR3 DNA sequence: TGTGCCAGTAGTGTGCTGGGTCCAAGCGTGTATCAGCCCCAGCATTTT.

J is TRBJ2-5 and V is TRBV7-2; the match to TRBD2 covers 12 bases. Per the germline V gene, CDR1 is SGHTA and CDR2 is FQGNSA. There are 16 residues in the CDR3. V shed 2 bases, J shed 2 bases, and the junction held 3 bases outside the gene matches. CDR3 protein: CASSLPLAGGQETQYF. The CDR3 bases are TGTGCCAGCAGCTTACCGCTAGCGGGGGGGCAAGAGACCCAGTACTTC.

As DNA, the CDR3 is TGTGCCTCAAGTACAGTCGGGGGAGCCTACGAGCAGTACTTC. Its translation: CASSTVGGAYEQYF. J is TRBJ2-7 and V is TRBV19, with D possibly TRBD2 on 6 matching bases. Germline values: CDR1 LNHDA, CDR2 SQIVND (reference sequence). The CDR3 covers 14 residues. Trimming took 11 bases from V and 2 from J, leaving 19 bases between them.

CDR3 in amino acids: CSVRDSYEQYF. The CDR3 coding sequence is TGCAGCGTCCGGGACTCGTACGAGCAGTACTTC. This chain connects TRBV29-1 to TRBJ2-7, with a tentative D call TRBD2 (6 bases). Germline values: CDR1 SQVTM, CDR2 ANQGSEA. The CDR3 extends over 11 amino acids. Trimming pared 6 bases from V and 4 bases from J, leaving 10 bases between.

Only a few counts were recorded for this clone. The chain uses TRBV9 and TRBJ1-1, with TRBD1 matching over 9 bases. Looked up from germline, CDR1 is SGDLS and CDR2 is YYNGEE. The V segment lost 4 bases and the J segment 4 bases; nucleotides outside the gene matches: 11. The CDR3 has 16 amino acids. The CDR3 sequence: CASSPEGDRASTEAFF. CDR3 nucleotide sequence: TGTGCCAGCAGCCCGGAAGGGGACAGGGCCAGCACTGAAGCTTTCTTT.